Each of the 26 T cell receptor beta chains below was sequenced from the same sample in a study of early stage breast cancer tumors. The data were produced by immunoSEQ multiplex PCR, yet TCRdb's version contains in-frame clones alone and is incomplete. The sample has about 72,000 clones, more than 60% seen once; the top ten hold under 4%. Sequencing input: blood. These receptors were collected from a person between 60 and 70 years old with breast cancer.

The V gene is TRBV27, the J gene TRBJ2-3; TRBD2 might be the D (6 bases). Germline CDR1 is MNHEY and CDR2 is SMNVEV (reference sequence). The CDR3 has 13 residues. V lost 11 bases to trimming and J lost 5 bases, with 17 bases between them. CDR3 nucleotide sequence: TGTGCCTGCCGGGACTCAGCGAGAGATACGCAGTATTTT. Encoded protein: CACRDSARDTQYF.

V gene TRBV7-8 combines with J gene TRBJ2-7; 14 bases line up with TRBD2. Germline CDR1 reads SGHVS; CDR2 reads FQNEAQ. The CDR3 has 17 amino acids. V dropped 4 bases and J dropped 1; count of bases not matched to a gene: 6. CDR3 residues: CASSWRGTSGRSYEQYF. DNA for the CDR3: TGTGCCAGCAGCTGGAGAGGGACTAGCGGGAGATCCTACGAGCAGTACTTC.

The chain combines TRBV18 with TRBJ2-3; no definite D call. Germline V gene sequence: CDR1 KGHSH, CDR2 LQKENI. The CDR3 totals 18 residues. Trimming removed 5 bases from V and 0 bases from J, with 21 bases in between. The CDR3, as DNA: TGTGCCAGCTCAGAGTCGATAGAGGTGACAATGAGCACAGATACGCAGTATTTT. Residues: CASSESIEVTMSTDTQYF.

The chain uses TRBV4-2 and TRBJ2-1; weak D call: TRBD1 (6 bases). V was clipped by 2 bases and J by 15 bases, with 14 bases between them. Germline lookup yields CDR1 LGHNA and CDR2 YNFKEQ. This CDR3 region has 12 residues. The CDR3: CASSQTGSPGFF. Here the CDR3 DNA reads TGTGCCAGCAGCCAAACAGGGTCCCCTGGGTTCTTC.

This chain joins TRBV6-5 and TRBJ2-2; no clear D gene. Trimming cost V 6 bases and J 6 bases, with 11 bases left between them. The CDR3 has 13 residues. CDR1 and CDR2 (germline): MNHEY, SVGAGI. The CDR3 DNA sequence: TGTGCCAGCAGAAAGAGTATGGCCGGGGAGCTGTTTTTT. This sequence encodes CASRKSMAGELFF.

CDR3 sequence (DNA): TGTGCCAGCAGCTTAGACGGCAGGATCTGGCCCCAGCATTTT. Translation gives CASSLDGRIWPQHF. J is TRBJ1-5 and V is TRBV7-9; D gene uncertain. CDR1 is SEHNR and CDR2 is FQNEAQ in the germline V gene (reference sequence). V lost 1 base to trimming and J lost 9 bases, with 13 bases between them. This CDR3 has 14 amino acids.

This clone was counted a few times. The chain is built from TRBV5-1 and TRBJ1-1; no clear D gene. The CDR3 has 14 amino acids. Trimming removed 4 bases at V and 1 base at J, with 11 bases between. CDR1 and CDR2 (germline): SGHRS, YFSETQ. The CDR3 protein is CASSPGYSNTEAFF. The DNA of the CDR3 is TGCGCCAGCAGCCCAGGTTACTCGAACACTGAAGCTTTCTTT. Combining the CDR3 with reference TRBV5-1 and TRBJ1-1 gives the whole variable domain KAGVTQTPRYLIKTRGQQVTLSCSPISGHRSVSWYQQTPGQGLQFLFEYFSETQRNKGNFPGRFSGRQFSNSRSEMNVSTLELGDSALYLCASSPGYSNTEAFFGQGTRLTVV.

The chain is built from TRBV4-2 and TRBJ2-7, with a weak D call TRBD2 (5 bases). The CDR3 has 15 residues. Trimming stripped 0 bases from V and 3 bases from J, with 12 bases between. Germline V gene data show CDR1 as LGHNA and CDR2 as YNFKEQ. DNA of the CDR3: TGTGCCAGCAGCCAAGAGAGGCTAGCTTACTACGAGCAGTACTTC. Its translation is CASSQERLAYYEQYF.

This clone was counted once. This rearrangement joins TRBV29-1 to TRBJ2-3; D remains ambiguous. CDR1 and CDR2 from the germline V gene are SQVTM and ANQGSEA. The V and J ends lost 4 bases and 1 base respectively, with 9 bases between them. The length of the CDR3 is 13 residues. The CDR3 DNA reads TGCAGCGTTGTGACCCCCCGCACAGATACGCAGTATTTT. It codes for CSVVTPRTDTQYF.

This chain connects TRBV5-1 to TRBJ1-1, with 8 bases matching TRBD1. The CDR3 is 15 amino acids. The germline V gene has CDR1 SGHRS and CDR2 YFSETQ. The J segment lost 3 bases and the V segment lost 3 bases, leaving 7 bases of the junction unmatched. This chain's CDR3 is CASSSGQGVYTEAFF. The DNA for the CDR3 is TGCGCCAGCAGCTCCGGACAGGGAGTTTACACTGAAGCTTTCTTT.

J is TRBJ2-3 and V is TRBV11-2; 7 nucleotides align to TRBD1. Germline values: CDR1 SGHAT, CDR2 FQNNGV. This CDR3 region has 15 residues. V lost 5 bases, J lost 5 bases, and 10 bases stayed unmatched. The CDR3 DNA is TGTGCCAGCAGCCCCCTACAGGGGTGGTTAGATACGCAGTATTTT. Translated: CASSPLQGWLDTQYF.

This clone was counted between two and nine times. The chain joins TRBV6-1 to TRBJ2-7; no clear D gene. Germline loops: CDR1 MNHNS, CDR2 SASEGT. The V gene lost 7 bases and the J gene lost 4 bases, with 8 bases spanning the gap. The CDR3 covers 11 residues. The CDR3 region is CASNMIYEQYF. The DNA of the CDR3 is TGTGCCAGCAACATGATATACGAGCAGTACTTC.

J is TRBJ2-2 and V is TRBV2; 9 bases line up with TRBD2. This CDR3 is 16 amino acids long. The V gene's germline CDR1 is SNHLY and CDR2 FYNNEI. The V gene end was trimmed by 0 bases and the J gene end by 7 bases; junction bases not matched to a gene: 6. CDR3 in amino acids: CASSEASGRRHGELFF. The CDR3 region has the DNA TGTGCCAGCAGTGAAGCTAGCGGGAGAAGGCACGGGGAGCTGTTTTTT.

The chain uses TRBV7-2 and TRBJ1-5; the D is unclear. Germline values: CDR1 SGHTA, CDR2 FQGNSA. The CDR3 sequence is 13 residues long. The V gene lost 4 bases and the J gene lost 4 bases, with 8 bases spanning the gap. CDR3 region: CASSYTDNQPQHF. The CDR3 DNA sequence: TGTGCCAGCAGCTATACAGATAATCAGCCCCAGCATTTT.

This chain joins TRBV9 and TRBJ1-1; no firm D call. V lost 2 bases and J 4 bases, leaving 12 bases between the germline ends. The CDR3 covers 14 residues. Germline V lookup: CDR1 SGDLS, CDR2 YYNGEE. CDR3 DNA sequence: TGTGCCAGCAGCGTTCGACCTGGGTCCACTGAAGCTTTCTTT. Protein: CASSVRPGSTEAFF.

The CDR3 sequence is CASRVGTSGNTIYF. The CDR3 DNA is TGCGCCAGCAGGGTAGGGACCTCTGGAAACACCATATATTTT. The chain has TRBV5-1 and TRBJ1-3, with a possible D match to TRBD1 (5 bases). Germline V gives CDR1 SGHRS, CDR2 YFSETQ. This CDR3 has 14 amino acids. V dropped 5 bases and J dropped 0 bases, with 9 bases sitting between them.

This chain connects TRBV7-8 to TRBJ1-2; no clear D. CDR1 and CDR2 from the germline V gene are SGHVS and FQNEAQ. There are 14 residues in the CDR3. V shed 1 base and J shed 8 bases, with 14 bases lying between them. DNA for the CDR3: TGTGCCAGCAGCTTAGACCCCGGGATAGAAGGCTACACCTTC. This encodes CASSLDPGIEGYTF. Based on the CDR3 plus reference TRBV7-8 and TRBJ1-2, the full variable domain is GAGVSQSPRYKVAKRGQDVALRCDPISGHVSLFWYQQALGQGPEFLTYFQNEAQLDKSGLPSDRFFAERPEGSVSTLKIQRTQQEDSAVYLCASSLDPGIEGYTFGSGTRLTVV.

CDR3 amino acids: CAISSGRAEAFF. The CDR3 DNA sequence: TGTGCCATCTCTTCAGGGCGGGCTGAAGCTTTCTTT. The chain is built from TRBV10-3 and TRBJ1-1; D perhaps matches TRBD1 (5 bases). CDR1 and CDR2 (germline): ENHRY, SYGVKD. With 8 bases removed from V and 6 bases from J, the gap between germline ends came to 13 bases. The length of the CDR3 is 12 residues.

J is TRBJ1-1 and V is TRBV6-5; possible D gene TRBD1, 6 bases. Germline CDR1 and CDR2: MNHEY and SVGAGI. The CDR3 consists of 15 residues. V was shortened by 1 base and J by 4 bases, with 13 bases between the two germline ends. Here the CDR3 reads CASSYFRGAGTEAFF. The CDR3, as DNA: TGTGCCAGCAGTTACTTTCGGGGGGCTGGCACTGAAGCTTTCTTT.

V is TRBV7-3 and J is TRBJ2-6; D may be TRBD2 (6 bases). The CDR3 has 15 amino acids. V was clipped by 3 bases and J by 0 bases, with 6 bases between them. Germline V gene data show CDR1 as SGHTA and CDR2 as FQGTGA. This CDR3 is CASSFGGSGANVLTF. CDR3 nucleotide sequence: TGTGCCAGCAGCTTCGGGGGCTCTGGGGCCAACGTCCTGACTTTC.

DNA of the CDR3: TGTGCCAGCCTAGACAGGGGGCGTCCACCCCTCCACTTT. This codes for CASLDRGRPPLHF. The V call is TRBV28, the J call TRBJ1-6; TRBD1 matches at 10 bases. The V gene end was trimmed by 8 bases and the J gene end by 11 bases; junction bases not matched to a gene: 6. Germline CDR1 is MDHEN and CDR2 is SYDVKM. The CDR3 sequence is 13 residues long.

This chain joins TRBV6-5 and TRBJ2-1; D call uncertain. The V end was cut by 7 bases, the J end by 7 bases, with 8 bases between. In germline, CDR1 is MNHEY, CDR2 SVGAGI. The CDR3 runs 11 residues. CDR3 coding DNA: TGTGCCAGCACCCGAAGAAATGAGCAGTTCTTC. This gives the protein CASTRRNEQFF.

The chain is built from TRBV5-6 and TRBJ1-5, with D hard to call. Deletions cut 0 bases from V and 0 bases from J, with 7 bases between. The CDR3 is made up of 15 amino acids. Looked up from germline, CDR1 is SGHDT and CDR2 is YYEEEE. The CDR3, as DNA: TGTGCCAGCAGCTTGGTGGGAGATAGCAATCAGCCCCAGCATTTT. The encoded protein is CASSLVGDSNQPQHF.

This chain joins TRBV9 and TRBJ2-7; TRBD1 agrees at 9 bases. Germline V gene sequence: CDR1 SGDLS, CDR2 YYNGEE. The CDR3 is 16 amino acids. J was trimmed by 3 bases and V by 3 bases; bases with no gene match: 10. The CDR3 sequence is CASSEGWGQGLYEQYF. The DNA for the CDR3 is TGTGCCAGCAGCGAGGGGTGGGGACAGGGACTCTACGAGCAGTACTTC. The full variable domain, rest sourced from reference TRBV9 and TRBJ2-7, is DSGVTQTPKHLITATGQRVTLRCSPRSGDLSVYWYQQSLDQGLQFLIQYYNGEERAKGNILERFSAQQFPDLHSELNLSSLELGDSALYFCASSEGWGQGLYEQYFGPGTRLTVT.

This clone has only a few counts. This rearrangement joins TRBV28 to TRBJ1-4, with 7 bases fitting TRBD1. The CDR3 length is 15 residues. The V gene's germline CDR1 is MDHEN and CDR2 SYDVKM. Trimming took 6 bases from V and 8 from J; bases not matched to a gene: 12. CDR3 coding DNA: TGTGCCAGCAGCCCAGTGGACAGGATGGGAGAAAAACTGTTTTTT. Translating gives CASSPVDRMGEKLFF.

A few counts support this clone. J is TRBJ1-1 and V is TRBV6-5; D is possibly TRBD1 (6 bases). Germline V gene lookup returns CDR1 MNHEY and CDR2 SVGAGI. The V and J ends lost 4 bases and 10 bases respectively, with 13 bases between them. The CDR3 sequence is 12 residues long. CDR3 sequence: CASSFDRMVAFF. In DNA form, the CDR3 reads TGTGCCAGCAGTTTTGACAGGATGGTAGCTTTCTTT.